This T cell receptor (beta chain) was captured in a study of blood T cells in healthy people across ages. With a J-beta primer mix and a sample-barcoded 5' primer, a second PCR ran about 7 to 11 cycles. MiXCR was run by TCRdb on the 5' RACE reads, yielding one entry per CDR3 protein. This table holds about 580,000 distinct CDR3 sequences, roughly 48% found once. CDR1 and CDR2 from the germline V gene are MNHNY and SVGAGI (reference sequence). Trimming took off 6 bases at V and 2 bases at J, with 10 bases between the two ends. This CDR3 has 14 amino acids. The rearrangement uses TRBV6-6 and TRBJ2-2; D remains unclear. The sequence derives from a man at least 80 years old in good health. Source material: blood. The chain's CDR3 is CASRPQPNTGELFF. The CDR3 nucleotides are TGTGCCAGCAGGCCACAGCCCAACACCGGGGAGCTGTTTTTT.